A single sample gave rise to the 16 T cell receptor beta chains below, sequenced in a study of T-cell reconstitution after alpha-beta-depleted transplantation in children. TCRbeta library preparation incorporated unique molecular identifiers. One entry per CDR3 protein, called by TCRdb with MiXCR from the PCR reads. The sample lists about 980,000 distinct CDR3 sequences, 25% to 30% occurring once. This specimen consisted of PBMCs, mostly from graft donor cells, obtained 360 days after TCRalphabeta/CD19-depleted stem cell transplant. These receptors came from a boy under two years old who had a stem cell transplant for SCID, so the T cells may come from the graft donor.

This clonotype appeared a few times. This sequence joins TRBV5-1 and TRBJ2-2; D unclear. The CDR3 runs to 15 residues. The V end was cut by 0 bases, the J end by 8 bases, with 14 bases between. Germline CDR1 is SGHRS and CDR2 is YFSETQ. CDR3 sequence (DNA): TGCGCCAGCAGCTTGGACTGCTTACTGGTGGGGGAGCTGTTTTTT. Protein sequence: CASSLDCLLVGELFF.

This clonotype appeared a few times. The V gene is TRBV7-2, the J gene TRBJ2-3, with TRBD1 matching 8 bases. The CDR3 loop spans 16 amino acids. Trimming cost V 4 bases and J 0 bases; bases outside gene matches: 6. Per the germline V gene, CDR1 is SGHTA and CDR2 is FQGNSA. The CDR3 loop is CASSWGDRGSTDTQYF. The CDR3 DNA reads TGTGCCAGCAGCTGGGGAGACAGGGGCAGCACAGATACGCAGTATTTT.

The chain is built from TRBV18 and TRBJ2-3, with D perhaps being TRBD1 or TRBD2 (5 bases each). The V end was cut by 2 bases, the J end by 6 bases, with 6 bases between. CDR1 is KGHSH, CDR2 LQKENI, per germline. The CDR3 is 12 residues long. CDR3 sequence (DNA): TGTGCCAGCTCACCAGGGGACGATACGCAGTATTTT. Amino acids: CASSPGDDTQYF.

Here the CDR3 reads CASSRDPGGGSYNEQFF. The CDR3 region has the DNA TGTGCCAGCAGCCGGGACCCGGGGGGTGGGTCCTACAATGAGCAGTTCTTC. The chain couples TRBV11-2 to TRBJ2-1, with 7 bases that match TRBD2. Germline V gives CDR1 SGHAT, CDR2 FQNNGV. There are 17 residues in the CDR3. V shed 5 bases and J 1 base; nucleotides not matched to a gene: 11.

The CDR3 DNA reads as TGTGCCAGCAGCTGGAAGCGGGGGGCCTCGGATACGCAGTATTTT. Translated, it gives CASSWKRGASDTQYF. The chain combines TRBV13 with TRBJ2-3, with 9 bases fitting TRBD2. Per the germline V gene, CDR1 is PRHDT and CDR2 is FYEKMQ (reference sequence). This CDR3 contains 15 residues. J gave up 6 bases and V 4 bases, and 8 bases lay outside the gene matches.

This clonotype turned up a few times. V gene TRBV20-1 combines with J gene TRBJ2-7; 9 positions agree with TRBD2. Trimming took 4 bases from V and 2 from J; bases not matched to a gene: 6. Germline lookup yields CDR1 DFQATT and CDR2 SNEGSKA (reference sequence). CDR3 length: 14 residues. CDR3: CSATSGDYPYEQYF. The CDR3 DNA is TGCAGTGCTACTAGCGGGGACTACCCCTACGAGCAGTACTTC.

The V call is TRBV5-1, the J call TRBJ1-1; 7 bases are a match to TRBD1. The V segment lost 4 bases and the J segment 1 base; nucleotides outside the gene matches: 7. The CDR3 runs to 15 residues. Germline V gene sequence: CDR1 SGHRS, CDR2 YFSETQ. The DNA for the CDR3 is TGCGCCAGCAGCCAGGGGGGGGCGCGGAACACTGAAGCTTTCTTT. This sequence encodes CASSQGGARNTEAFF.

The table lists this clonotype with many counts. This chain connects TRBV20-1 to TRBJ2-1, with 9 bases identical to TRBD2. The germline gives CDR1 DFQATT, CDR2 SNEGSKA (reference sequence). V shed 1 base and J 7 bases; nucleotides not matched to a gene: 5. This CDR3 is 14 amino acids long. CDR3 in amino acids: CSARVGGGANEQFF. Written as DNA, the CDR3 is TGCAGTGCTAGAGTGGGCGGGGGGGCAAATGAGCAGTTCTTC.

V and J are TRBV20-1 and TRBJ2-3; no clear D gene. The CDR3 has 16 residues. V was cut by 4 bases and J by 0 bases, with 17 bases left in between. Germline CDR1 DFQATT, CDR2 SNEGSKA (reference sequence). CDR3 nucleotides: TGCAGTGCTACCCGGCGCAGAGCGTCTAGCACAGATACGCAGTATTTT. It specifies CSATRRRASSTDTQYF.

The chain employs TRBV20-1 and TRBJ2-7; 8 bases map to TRBD1. This CDR3 is 12 amino acids long. Trimming cost V 4 bases and J 4 bases; bases outside gene matches: 3. Germline V gives CDR1 DFQATT, CDR2 SNEGSKA (reference sequence). The CDR3 sequence is CSAMDRAYEQYF. In DNA, the CDR3 is TGCAGTGCTATGGACAGGGCGTACGAGCAGTACTTC.

This clonotype was observed a few times. The chain couples TRBV20-1 to TRBJ2-5; 8 positions match TRBD2. V shed 3 bases, J shed 5 bases, and the junction held 5 bases outside the gene matches. The CDR3 totals 13 residues. Germline V gene lookup returns CDR1 DFQATT and CDR2 SNEGSKA (reference sequence). CDR3 sequence reads: CSASGGARETQYF. The CDR3 nucleotides are TGCAGTGCTAGCGGGGGGGCCAGGGAGACCCAGTACTTC.

The chain uses TRBV5-1 and TRBJ1-1; D perhaps matches TRBD1 (5 bases). Trimming shortened V by 0 bases and J by 3 bases, and 12 bases separated the two germline ends. Germline V gives CDR1 SGHRS, CDR2 YFSETQ. CDR3 length: 15 residues. CDR3 amino acids: CASSLVSRVYTEAFF. CDR3 DNA: TGCGCCAGCAGCTTGGTGAGCAGGGTTTACACTGAAGCTTTCTTT.

There are a few counts of this clonotype. The chain is built from TRBV27 and TRBJ2-2; D is undetermined. Germline V gene data show CDR1 as MNHEY and CDR2 as SMNVEV (reference sequence). The CDR3 totals 12 residues. The V gene lost 3 bases and the J gene lost 6 bases, with 5 bases spanning the gap. In DNA form, the CDR3 reads TGTGCCAGCAGTTTTACGGCCGGGGAGCTGTTTTTT. The encoded protein is CASSFTAGELFF.

This chain links TRBV12-3 or TRBV12-4 with TRBJ2-3; possible D gene TRBD2, 6 bases. The CDR3 length is 16 residues. V lost 7 bases to trimming and J lost 1 base, with 18 bases between them. This CDR3 is CASIRVAGPGTDTQYF. The CDR3 nucleotides are TGTGCCAGCATTCGGGTGGCGGGGCCCGGCACAGATACGCAGTATTTT.

The chain uses TRBV29-1 and TRBJ2-7; tentative D call: TRBD2 (6 bases). The CDR3 contains 13 residues. The germline V and J ends were trimmed by 4 bases and 3 bases, with 13 bases remaining between them. Germline assignment: CDR1 SQVTM and CDR2 ANQGSEA. CDR3 loop: CSVAGGFSYEQYF. The CDR3, as DNA: TGCAGCGTTGCTGGGGGGTTTAGCTACGAGCAGTACTTC.

This clonotype was detected only a few times. The chain links TRBV20-1 to TRBJ2-7, with TRBD2 identical over 7 bases. The V gene's germline CDR1 is DFQATT and CDR2 SNEGSKA (reference sequence). The CDR3 length is 15 residues. The junction had 10 bases not matched to a gene; V was cut back by 2 bases and J by 3 bases. CDR3: CSARPTHAGVYEQYF. The CDR3 DNA is TGCAGTGCTAGACCTACCCATGCGGGGGTCTACGAGCAGTACTTC.